This entry lists 28 T cell receptor beta chains sequenced from one sample in a study of prognosis after radiotherapy for stage I lung cancer. It was by two-round multiplex PCR that TCR beta CDR3 was amplified from genomic DNA. TRBV and TRBJ genes each had their own specific primers in first-round PCR. TCRdb re-called the multiplex PCR reads with MiXCR, one entry per CDR3 protein. The sample holds more than 25,000 distinct CDR3 sequences, about 33% seen once. The sequenced sample was PBMCs, obtained before or after stereotactic body radiation therapy (not recorded which). The receptors were sampled from a donor aged 50 or older with non-small cell lung cancer.

This clonotype was recorded many times. This chain joins TRBV10-3 and TRBJ1-1; a possible D gene is TRBD1 (6 bases). The CDR3 totals 14 residues. Trimming cost V 1 base and J 5 bases, with 11 bases left between them. Germline CDR1 reads ENHRY; CDR2 reads SYGVKD. The CDR3 here is CAISELGGFTEAFF. The CDR3 DNA is TGTGCCATCAGTGAGTTAGGGGGGTTTACTGAAGCTTTCTTT.

As regards this clonotype: A far larger clone is off by one base, so a read error is likely. The rearrangement joins TRBV6-4 to TRBJ2-1; 7 nucleotides align to TRBD1. Germline CDR1 reads MRHNA; CDR2 reads SNTAGT. The CDR3 sequence is 13 residues long. The J segment lost 9 bases and the V segment lost 7 bases, leaving 9 bases of the junction unmatched. The DNA for the CDR3 is TGTGCCAGCACCGATAGGGGGCAATGTGAGCAGTTCTTC. The encoded protein is CASTDRGQCEQFF.

This clonotype was counted ten times or more. The gene calls are TRBV20-1 and TRBJ2-1; perhaps TRBD2 as D (6 bases). The length of the CDR3 is 16 residues. V lost 5 bases to trimming and J lost 9 bases, with 26 bases between them. CDR1 and CDR2 from the germline V gene are DFQATT and SNEGSKA (reference sequence). The DNA for the CDR3 is TGCAGTGCTCCCCATGTGGCCCGACCTAGGGGAGGTGAGCAGTTCTTC. Amino acids: CSAPHVARPRGGEQFF.

This clonotype was observed many times. The gene calls are TRBV5-1 and TRBJ2-1, with 11 bases that match TRBD2. The V gene end was trimmed by 4 bases and the J gene end by 0 bases; junction bases not matched to a gene: 6. CDR3 length: 17 amino acids. CDR1 is SGHRS, CDR2 YFSETQ, per germline. CDR3 DNA: TGCGCCAGCAGCCGTTTTACTAGCGGGAGCTCCTACAATGAGCAGTTCTTC. This translates into CASSRFTSGSSYNEQFF. Full variable domain (outside the CDR3, taken from reference TRBV5-1 and TRBJ2-1): KAGVTQTPRYLIKTRGQQVTLSCSPISGHRSVSWYQQTPGQGLQFLFEYFSETQRNKGNFPGRFSGRQFSNSRSEMNVSTLELGDSALYLCASSRFTSGSSYNEQFFGPGTRLTVL.

The gene calls are TRBV6-1 and TRBJ1-1; no clear D. V lost 6 bases and J lost 3, with 14 bases in between. Germline V gene lookup returns CDR1 MNHNS and CDR2 SASEGT. The CDR3 spans 14 residues. CDR3 nucleotide sequence: TGTGCCAGCAGGCTGAGCCCCCAGGACACTGAAGCTTTCTTT. Amino acids: CASRLSPQDTEAFF.

The chain carries TRBV30 and TRBJ1-1; D remains unclear. The CDR3 length is 12 residues. The V and J ends lost 5 bases and 6 bases respectively, with 13 bases between them. Germline V lookup: CDR1 GTSNPN, CDR2 SVGIG (reference sequence). CDR3 in amino acids: CAWGRGWPEAFF. The CDR3 DNA reads as TGTGCCTGGGGTCGGGGTTGGCCTGAAGCTTTCTTT.

Comment on this clonotype: A much larger clone lies a single base off, so this may be a read error. The rearrangement uses TRBV9 and TRBJ2-7; D unclear. The V end was cut by 4 bases, the J end by 6 bases, with 14 bases between. Germline CDR1 and CDR2: SGDLS and YYNGEE. The CDR3 contains 13 residues. CDR3 amino acids: CASSLGCGIEQYF. CDR3 nucleotides: TGTGCCAGCAGCCTAGGGTGCGGTATCGAGCAGTACTTC.

There are many counts of this clonotype. The chain has TRBV20-1 and TRBJ2-3, with TRBD2 identical over 9 bases. CDR1 and CDR2 (germline): DFQATT, SNEGSKA (reference sequence). This CDR3 has 18 amino acids. Trimming cost V 6 bases and J 0 bases; bases outside gene matches: 16. The CDR3 DNA is TGCAGTGCACGGGGGGCGGGAGGGGGTTATCCTAGCACAGATACGCAGTATTTT. It translates to CSARGAGGGYPSTDTQYF.

This clonotype has at least ten counts. J is TRBJ2-7 and V is TRBV29-1; 9 bases match TRBD1. Germline values: CDR1 SQVTM, CDR2 ANQGSEA. The V gene end was trimmed by 4 bases and the J gene end by 5 bases; junction bases not matched to a gene: 3. The CDR3 has 12 amino acids. CDR3 bases: TGCAGCGTTGGGACAGGGGTCGACGAGCAGTACTTC. Its protein product is CSVGTGVDEQYF.

This clonotype was counted many times. The chain is built from TRBV11-3 and TRBJ2-3; 8 nucleotides agree with TRBD1. The J segment lost 8 bases and the V segment lost 1 base, leaving 5 bases of the junction unmatched. The CDR3 spans 14 residues. Germline values: CDR1 SGHNT, CDR2 YENEEA. The CDR3 spells CASSLGQGALTQYF. CDR3 sequence (DNA): TGTGCCAGCAGCTTAGGGCAGGGGGCGCTTACGCAGTATTTT. Drawing the rest from reference TRBV11-3 and TRBJ2-3, the complete variable domain is EAGVVQSPRYKIIEKKQPVAFWCNPISGHNTLYWYLQNLGQGPELLIRYENEEAVDDSQLPKDRFSAERLKGVDSTLKIQPAELGDSAVYLCASSLGQGALTQYFGPGTRLTVL.

In the case of this clonotype: A far more abundant clone sits one base away, making this likely a read error. The chain combines TRBV14 with TRBJ1-1, with D possibly TRBD1 on 5 matching bases. Looked up from germline, CDR1 is SGHDN and CDR2 is FVKESK. Trimming shortened V by 6 bases and J by 8 bases, and 16 bases separated the two germline ends. The CDR3 has 13 amino acids. CDR3 sequence: CASSPRTQVEAFF. CDR3 bases: TGTGCCAGCAGTCCTAGGACACAAGTCGAAGCTTTCTTT.

About this clonotype: A single base is all that separates this from a far larger clone, so a read error is likely. The V call is TRBV6-8, the J call TRBJ2-2; the match to TRBD2 covers 7 bases. Germline values: CDR1 MNHGY, CDR2 SAAAGT. V was pared by 6 bases and J by 5 bases, with 15 bases of the junction left unmatched. The CDR3 runs to 17 residues. This CDR3 is CASRGLSGVGGTGELFF. As DNA, the CDR3 is TGTGCCAGCAGGGGACTATCGGGAGTGGGGGGGACCGGGGAGCTGTTTTTT.

This clonotype came up many times. The chain couples TRBV9 to TRBJ2-3, with D perhaps matching TRBD2 (6 bases). Germline V gene data show CDR1 as SGDLS and CDR2 as YYNGEE. CDR3 length: 16 residues. Deletions cut 4 bases from V and 4 bases from J, with 19 bases between. DNA for the CDR3: TGTGCCAGCAGCTCCCCCCGGGAGTTGTTTGCAGATACGCAGTATTTT. Translated: CASSSPRELFADTQYF.

This clonotype showed up many times. The chain joins TRBV7-3 to TRBJ2-1; 8 bases align to TRBD2. Germline V gene sequence: CDR1 SGHTA, CDR2 FQGTGA. The CDR3 runs 14 residues. The V gene end was trimmed by 3 bases and the J gene end by 3 bases; junction bases not matched to a gene: 1. In nucleotides, the CDR3 is TGTGCCAGCAGCTTTAGCGGGGACTACAATGAGCAGTTCTTC. It is translated as CASSFSGDYNEQFF.

This clonotype appeared many times. V and J are TRBV25-1 and TRBJ2-1; D uncertain. The CDR3 has 12 residues. CDR1 is MGHDK, CDR2 SYGVNS, per germline. Trimming took 4 bases from V and 7 from J, leaving 8 bases between them. In DNA, the CDR3 is TGTGCCAGCAGTGGGCAGAGGAATGAGCAGTTCTTC. Translation: CASSGQRNEQFF.

In this sample, this clonotype turned up a few times. CDR3 sequence: CASSITGQGGFGTFF. The CDR3 DNA follows: TGTGCCAGTAGTATCACCGGTCAGGGTGGGTTCGGGACTTTCTTT. The chain links TRBV19 to TRBJ1-1, with D possibly being TRBD1 (5 bases). CDR1 LNHDA and CDR2 SQIVND come from the germline V gene (reference sequence). V lost 3 bases, J lost 12 bases, and 23 bases lay in between. There are 15 residues in the CDR3.

This clonotype was picked up a small number of times. The chain uses TRBV4-1 and TRBJ2-5; possibly TRBD1 for D (6 bases). In germline, CDR1 is MGHRA, CDR2 YSYEKL. V was clipped by 4 bases and J by 2 bases, with 14 bases between them. This CDR3 has 15 residues. The CDR3: CASSPVKGVQETQYF. DNA of the CDR3: TGCGCCAGCAGCCCGGTGAAGGGGGTTCAAGAGACCCAGTACTTC.

The chain joins TRBV4-1 to TRBJ1-5; D unresolved. Trimming shortened V by 4 bases and J by 9 bases, and 10 bases separated the two germline ends. CDR3 length equals 12 residues. In germline, CDR1 is MGHRA, CDR2 YSYEKL. CDR3 loop: CASSLPSGPQHF. CDR3 coding DNA: TGCGCCAGCAGCCTCCCCAGTGGGCCCCAGCATTTT.

Regarding this clonotype: A far larger clone is one nucleotide away, so this likely arose from a read error. The chain carries TRBV6-4 and TRBJ2-2; D may correspond to TRBD1 or TRBD2 (5 bases each). Germline-derived CDR1 and CDR2 are MRHNA and SNTAGT. The CDR3 runs 15 residues. The CDR3 protein is CACSPGTAGYGELFF. CDR3 bases: TGTGCCTGCAGCCCCGGGACGGCCGGCTACGGGGAGCTGTTTTTT.

By share of the sample, this clonotype is medium-sized (0.01 to 0.1%). The chain is built from TRBV6-2 or TRBV6-3 and TRBJ2-7, with 7 bases fitting TRBD1. J gave up 7 bases and V 7 bases, and 13 bases lay outside the gene matches. In germline, CDR1 is MNHEY, CDR2 SVGEGT. This CDR3 spans 14 amino acids. The CDR3 DNA reads as TGTGCCAGCACCCTAGGGACAGACCCTCGGGAGCAGTACTTC. It yields the protein CASTLGTDPREQYF.

This clonotype was seen repeatedly, ten times or more. The gene calls are TRBV20-1 and TRBJ2-5, with 9 nucleotides matching TRBD2. Germline loops: CDR1 DFQATT, CDR2 SNEGSKA (reference sequence). V dropped 3 bases and J dropped 5; count of bases not matched to a gene: 7. This CDR3 contains 14 residues. CDR3: CSARGGGRGETQYF. The CDR3, as DNA: TGCAGTGCTAGGGGCGGCGGGAGGGGTGAGACCCAGTACTTC.

As to this clonotype: This is likely a read error, given that the CDR3 carries no conserved phenylalanine or tryptophan at its end. This chain joins TRBV6-1 and TRBJ2-7, with 9 bases aligning to TRBD1. Germline CDR1 is MNHNS and CDR2 is SASEGT. The J segment lost 6 bases and the V segment lost 6 bases, leaving 12 bases of the junction unmatched. CDR3 length: 15 amino acids. In DNA form, the CDR3 reads TGTGCCAGCAGCGAAATTGGGACAGGGTTAGGCGAGCAGTACTTG. Its translation is CASSEIGTGLGEQYL.

This clonotype was observed many times. The rearrangement uses TRBV13 and TRBJ2-3; D remains ambiguous. This CDR3 spans 12 amino acids. Trimming removed 2 bases at V and 4 bases at J, with 4 bases between. Germline lookup yields CDR1 PRHDT and CDR2 FYEKMQ (reference sequence). CDR3 nucleotides: TGTGCCAGCAGCTTACCCCCAGATACGCAGTATTTT. Protein: CASSLPPDTQYF. Full variable domain (remainder filled in from reference TRBV13 and TRBJ2-3): AAGVIQSPRHLIKEKRETATLKCYPIPRHDTVYWYQQGPGQDPQFLISFYEKMQSDKGSIPDRFSAQQFSDYHSELNMSSLELGDSALYFCASSLPPDTQYFGPGTRLTVL.

This clonotype is medium-sized (0.01 to 0.1%) by share. For the CDR3, the DNA is TGTGCCAGCAGTGAAAGGGCTGGACAGGGGGCCTTCGGCGGCTACACCTTC. Encoded protein: CASSERAGQGAFGGYTF. The chain employs TRBV27 and TRBJ1-2; TRBD1 aligns across 11 bases. Trimming removed 5 bases from V and 8 bases from J; junction bases left unmatched: 16. CDR3 length: 17 residues. Germline CDR1 is MNHEY and CDR2 is SMNVEV (reference sequence).

This clonotype was seen ten or more times. The CDR3 region is CAGFPGQGFSAEAFF. DNA of the CDR3: TGTGCCGGCTTCCCGGGACAGGGGTTCTCGGCTGAAGCTTTCTTT. The chain combines TRBV30 with TRBJ1-1, with 10 bases fitting TRBD1. The V gene end was trimmed by 8 bases and the J gene end by 6 bases; junction bases not matched to a gene: 15. Germline V lookup: CDR1 GTSNPN, CDR2 SVGIG (reference sequence). This CDR3 contains 15 residues. The entire variable domain, with the rest obtained from reference TRBV30 and TRBJ1-1, is as follows: SQTIHQWPATLVQPVGSPLSLECTVEGTSNPNLYWYRQAAGRGLQLLFYSVGIGQISSEVPQNLSASRPQDRQFILSSKKLLLSDSGFYLCAGFPGQGFSAEAFFGQGTRLTVV.

This clonotype was detected many times. This chain links TRBV20-1 with TRBJ2-7, with TRBD2 identical over 12 bases. J was trimmed by 2 bases and V by 5 bases; bases with no gene match: 1. The CDR3 is made up of 13 amino acids. The germline CDR1 and CDR2 sequences are DFQATT and SNEGSKA (reference sequence). The CDR3 region is CSASSGRAYEQYF. CDR3 in DNA: TGCAGTGCTTCTAGCGGGAGGGCCTACGAGCAGTACTTC.

This clonotype occurred many times. V gene TRBV20-1 combines with J gene TRBJ2-5; 9 nucleotides match TRBD2. V dropped 5 bases and J dropped 1; count of bases not matched to a gene: 2. Germline values: CDR1 DFQATT, CDR2 SNEGSKA (reference sequence). CDR3 size: 13 residues. Here the CDR3 reads CSARTSVQETQYF. The CDR3 nucleotides read TGCAGTGCTCGGACTAGCGTCCAAGAGACCCAGTACTTC.

The chain's CDR3 is CASSAQGGHVAEAFF. As DNA, the CDR3 is TGTGCCAGCAGCGCTCAAGGGGGGCATGTCGCTGAAGCTTTCTTT. The V and J genes are TRBV9 and TRBJ1-1; possibly TRBD1 for D (6 bases). Trimming removed 3 bases at V and 6 bases at J, with 18 bases between. Germline CDR1 reads SGDLS; CDR2 reads YYNGEE. The CDR3 runs to 15 residues.